The 27 T cell receptor beta chains below come from one sample, sequenced in a study of type 1 regulatory T cells (dated by TCRdb to the early 2020s). TCRdb names Illumina MiSeq as the instrument used. In TCRdb, the public reads were trimmed at Q25 with fastp and aligned with MiXCR, with productive beta chains retained. One record per CDR3 amino acid sequence lists the most common genes and DNA. The sample table lists 80,000 to 100,000 distinct CDR3 sequences, 30% to 35% of them with a count of one. The top ten constitute roughly 2.4% of the sample. Specimen: CD4+ T cells, either the whole sample or a sorted fraction (not recorded which). The receptors originated from a human donor in good health.

The rearrangement joins TRBV10-3 to TRBJ2-7; 9 positions match TRBD1. Trimming took 2 bases from V and 3 from J; bases not matched to a gene: 5. The CDR3 is 15 amino acids. Germline lookup yields CDR1 ENHRY and CDR2 SYGVKD. CDR3 DNA sequence: TGTGCCATCAGTGAGGGCGGACAGGGGTACTACGAGCAGTACTTC. Protein: CAISEGGQGYYEQYF.

This rearrangement joins TRBV20-1 to TRBJ1-3, with 7 bases lining up with TRBD1. With 5 bases clipped from V and 4 bases from J, the junction kept 8 bases outside the gene matches. This CDR3 region has 14 residues. CDR1 and CDR2 (germline): DFQATT, SNEGSKA (reference sequence). The DNA of the CDR3 is TGCAGTGCTTACAGGGGAGCGAAGGGAAACACCATATATTTT. Protein sequence: CSAYRGAKGNTIYF.

This clonotype occurred a few times. The V call is TRBV29-1, the J call TRBJ1-1; the D is unclear. The CDR3 totals 13 residues. V was clipped by 5 bases and J by 0 bases, with 10 bases between them. In germline, CDR1 is SQVTM, CDR2 ANQGSEA. CDR3 coding DNA: TGCAGCGTTTTTTCAGGACTGAACACTGAAGCTTTCTTT. This codes for CSVFSGLNTEAFF.

The chain recombines TRBV29-1 with TRBJ1-4; 9 bases fit TRBD1. V trimming: 2 bases; J trimming: 7 bases; junction bases outside the gene matches: 5. The CDR3 totals 14 residues. Germline V gives CDR1 SQVTM, CDR2 ANQGSEA. In nucleotides, the CDR3 is TGCAGCGTTGAAACAGGGGGCGCTCGTGAAAAACTGTTTTTT. This encodes CSVETGGAREKLFF. Using reference TRBV29-1 and TRBJ1-4 for the parts outside the CDR3, the full variable domain is SAVISQKPSRDICQRGTSLTIQCQVDSQVTMMFWYRQQPGQSLTLIATANQGSEATYESGFVIDKFPISRPNLTFSTLTVSNMSPEDSSIYLCSVETGGAREKLFFGSGTQLSVL.

CDR3 sequence: CSARDVGASGNEQFF. The CDR3 DNA sequence: TGCAGTGCTAGAGACGTCGGGGCTAGCGGCAATGAGCAGTTCTTC. The chain joins TRBV20-1 to TRBJ2-1; 7 bases are a match to TRBD2. This CDR3 is built from 15 residues. The trim removed 0 bases at V and 6 bases at J, leaving 8 bases unmatched. Germline CDR1 is DFQATT and CDR2 is SNEGSKA (reference sequence).

CDR3 sequence reads: CASQASGRKKETQYF. CDR3 DNA sequence: TGTGCCAGCCAGGCTAGCGGGAGGAAGAAGGAGACCCAGTACTTC. V and J are TRBV2 and TRBJ2-5; TRBD2 matches 11 bases. Trimming removed 8 bases from V and 5 bases from J; junction bases left unmatched: 10. Germline assignment: CDR1 SNHLY and CDR2 FYNNEI. CDR3 size: 15 residues.

This chain joins TRBV11-2 and TRBJ2-5; D perhaps matches TRBD1 (6 bases). Trimming removed 2 bases from V and 2 bases from J, with 9 bases in between. Germline V gene data show CDR1 as SGHAT and CDR2 as FQNNGV. There are 14 residues in the CDR3. CDR3 in amino acids: CASSLSTGQETQYF. The CDR3 region has the DNA TGTGCCAGCAGCTTATCTACAGGGCAAGAGACCCAGTACTTC.

CDR3 sequence: CASSLGRGLETQYF. The CDR3 coding sequence is TGTGCCAGCAGTTTAGGACGGGGCCTGGAGACCCAGTACTTC. The chain combines TRBV12-3 or TRBV12-4 with TRBJ2-5; D is possibly TRBD1 or TRBD2 (5 bases each). The length of the CDR3 is 14 residues. V lost 1 base and J lost 5, with 11 bases in between.

The V gene is TRBV5-4, the J gene TRBJ2-2; D is unresolved. The length of the CDR3 is 15 residues. Germline V lookup: CDR1 SGHNT, CDR2 YYREEE (reference sequence). Trimming stripped 2 bases from V and 1 base from J, with 9 bases between. The CDR3 here is CASSLRTKNTGELFF. The CDR3 bases are TGTGCCAGCAGCTTAAGGACCAAGAACACCGGGGAGCTGTTTTTT.

The J gene is TRBJ2-3, the V gene TRBV20-1; D gene ambiguous. Germline CDR1 and CDR2: DFQATT and SNEGSKA (reference sequence). V shed 2 bases and J shed 0 bases, with 3 bases lying between them. The CDR3 has 12 residues. CDR3 residues: CSARSSTDTQYF. CDR3 bases: TGCAGTGCTAGATCTAGCACAGATACGCAGTATTTT.

V and J are TRBV2 and TRBJ2-5; 7 nucleotides agree with TRBD2. With 6 bases clipped from V and 1 base from J, the junction kept 5 bases outside the gene matches. The CDR3 runs 14 residues. CDR1 SNHLY and CDR2 FYNNEI come from the germline V gene. This CDR3 reads CASRPLAAQETQYF. Here the CDR3 DNA reads TGTGCCAGCAGACCTCTAGCGGCCCAAGAGACCCAGTACTTC.

In this sample, this clonotype turned up a few times. The chain employs TRBV4-3 and TRBJ1-2, with a tentative D call TRBD1 (6 bases). V shed 5 bases and J shed 8 bases, with 12 bases lying between them. Germline CDR1 reads LGHNA; CDR2 reads YSLEER. The CDR3 sequence is 12 residues long. The chain's CDR3 is CASSAHRDGYTF. The DNA for the CDR3 is TGCGCCAGCAGCGCCCACAGGGACGGCTACACCTTC.

This clonotype has only a few counts. One junction end does not reproduce the germline sequence, and a read error may be involved. The chain links TRBV2 to TRBJ2-3; D is undetermined. The CDR3 is made up of 9 amino acids. Per the germline V gene, CDR1 is SNHLY and CDR2 is FYNNEI. The CDR3: CASSESRSW. The CDR3 DNA sequence: TGTGCCAGCAGTGAGTCTAGATCGTGG.

This clonotype was picked up a small number of times. The chain employs TRBV29-1 and TRBJ2-7, with TRBD2 matching over 7 bases. This CDR3 has 17 residues. The V gene end was trimmed by 7 bases and the J gene end by 2 bases; junction bases not matched to a gene: 20. Germline V lookup: CDR1 SQVTM, CDR2 ANQGSEA. The CDR3: CSAVVGLWAGEAYEQYF. The CDR3 coding sequence is TGCAGCGCCGTTGTGGGACTCTGGGCGGGAGAAGCCTACGAGCAGTACTTC.

In its sample, this clonotype was seen a few times. The chain carries TRBV5-1 and TRBJ1-1; 7 nucleotides align to TRBD1. This CDR3 is 13 amino acids long. The V gene's germline CDR1 is SGHRS and CDR2 YFSETQ. V was pared by 6 bases and J by 3 bases, with 5 bases of the junction left unmatched. The CDR3 DNA follows: TGCGCCAGCAAAGGACAGGTCGACACTGAAGCTTTCTTT. It yields the protein CASKGQVDTEAFF.

V and J are TRBV12-3 or TRBV12-4 and TRBJ2-2; possibly TRBD2 for D (5 bases). This CDR3 comprises 14 residues. Between the trimmed V and J ends, which lost 8 bases and 1 base, there was a span of 11 bases. The CDR3 sequence is CASRGEQNTGELFF. The CDR3 coding sequence is TGTGCCAGCCGGGGAGAACAGAACACCGGGGAGCTGTTTTTT.

In this sample, this clonotype turned up a few times. V and J are TRBV20-1 and TRBJ2-5; possible D gene TRBD2, 6 bases. The CDR3 is 16 amino acids. V dropped 1 base and J dropped 2 bases, with 17 bases sitting between them. Germline loops: CDR1 DFQATT, CDR2 SNEGSKA (reference sequence). CDR3 amino acids: CSARVPGGTAQETQYF. CDR3 nucleotides: TGCAGTGCTAGAGTTCCTGGGGGGACGGCTCAAGAGACCCAGTACTTC.

This chain links TRBV30 with TRBJ2-2; 14 bases match TRBD2. The CDR3 sequence is 17 residues long. Germline V gives CDR1 GTSNPN, CDR2 SVGIG (reference sequence). The V and J ends lost 3 bases and 5 bases, in that order; junction bases with no gene match: 8. The CDR3 sequence: CAWSRGLAGVGTGELFF. Here the CDR3 DNA reads TGTGCCTGGAGCCGGGGACTAGCGGGAGTTGGGACCGGGGAGCTGTTTTTT.

The gene calls are TRBV5-5 and TRBJ2-7; 10 nucleotides line up with TRBD2. Trimming cost V 5 bases and J 3 bases; bases outside gene matches: 8. The CDR3 totals 15 residues. The germline V gene encodes CDR1 SGHKS and CDR2 YYEKEE (reference sequence). CDR3 loop: CASSSGLAANYEQYF. The DNA for the CDR3 is TGTGCCAGCAGTTCCGGACTAGCGGCGAACTACGAGCAGTACTTC.

V is TRBV19 and J is TRBJ2-5; perhaps TRBD2 as D (6 bases). V gave up 5 bases and J gave up 5 bases, with 21 bases separating them. This CDR3 region has 16 residues. Germline assignment: CDR1 LNHDA and CDR2 SQIVND (reference sequence). The CDR3 spells CASSAWRTRSGETQYF. In DNA, the CDR3 is TGTGCCAGTAGTGCGTGGAGGACAAGGAGCGGGGAGACCCAGTACTTC.

This sequence joins TRBV28 and TRBJ2-1, with TRBD2 matching 9 bases. Looked up from germline, CDR1 is MDHEN and CDR2 is SYDVKM. The CDR3 extends over 15 amino acids. J gave up 6 bases and V 6 bases, and 9 bases lay outside the gene matches. CDR3: CASSRRLAGINEQFF. CDR3 nucleotide sequence: TGTGCCAGCAGCCGCCGGCTAGCGGGAATCAATGAGCAGTTCTTC. Complete variable domain (other parts from reference TRBV28 and TRBJ2-1): DVKVTQSSRYLVKRTGEKVFLECVQDMDHENMFWYRQDPGLGLRLIYFSYDVKMKEKGDIPEGYSVSREKKERFSLILESASTNQTSMYLCASSRRLAGINEQFFGPGTRLTVL.

V is TRBV7-2 and J is TRBJ1-2; no definite D call. The CDR3 extends over 15 amino acids. Per germline, CDR1 SGHTA and CDR2 FQGNSA. V lost 5 bases and J lost 4, with 17 bases in between. CDR3 in amino acids: CASSRGFGDSYGYTF. The CDR3 DNA reads TGTGCCAGCAGCCGGGGTTTTGGGGATAGCTATGGCTACACCTTC.

This clonotype has a handful of counts. The genes are TRBV7-9 and TRBJ2-5, with 13 nucleotides matching TRBD2. This CDR3 region has 18 residues. The germline CDR1 and CDR2 sequences are SEHNR and FQNEAQ (reference sequence). V dropped 4 bases and J dropped 2; count of bases not matched to a gene: 10. The CDR3 loop is CASSSQAPGLAGQETQYF. As DNA, the CDR3 is TGTGCCAGCAGCTCCCAAGCTCCGGGACTAGCGGGACAAGAGACCCAGTACTTC.

V gene TRBV21-1 combines with J gene TRBJ2-3. TRBV21-1 corresponds to a pseudogene. The CDR3 has 15 amino acids. CDR3 sequence: CASSPQDGSTDTQYF. In DNA form, the CDR3 reads TGTGCCAGCAGCCCCCAGGACGGTAGCACAGATACGCAGTATTTT.

This clonotype was seen only a few times. The V call is TRBV6-2 or TRBV6-3, the J call TRBJ2-6, with 9 bases aligning to TRBD1. The CDR3 spans 17 residues. Germline CDR1 MNHEY, CDR2 SVGEGT. V gave up 5 bases and J gave up 4 bases; unmatched junction bases: 9. CDR3 protein: CASSTGQGLAGANVLTF. The DNA of the CDR3 is TGTGCCAGCAGTACGGGACAGGGCCTTGCGGGGGCCAACGTCCTGACTTTC.

This clonotype was picked up a small number of times. The chain uses TRBV28 and TRBJ2-7; 8 bases line up with TRBD2. V was pared by 5 bases and J by 2 bases, with 17 bases of the junction left unmatched. CDR1 MDHEN and CDR2 SYDVKM come from the germline V gene. CDR3 size: 18 residues. The CDR3 DNA follows: TGTGCCAGCAGTCTCAGCACAGCGGGAGTTCGGGGGACCTACGAGCAGTACTTC. The encoded protein is CASSLSTAGVRGTYEQYF.

The gene calls are TRBV15 and TRBJ2-3; 12 bases match TRBD2. CDR1 and CDR2 (germline): LNHNV, YYDKDF (reference sequence). CDR3 length: 16 amino acids. V shed 1 base, J shed 6 bases, and the junction held 5 bases outside the gene matches. The CDR3 DNA reads TGTGCCACCAGCAGAGGAGCTAGCGGGAGGGGCGATACGCAGTATTTT. Amino acid sequence: CATSRGASGRGDTQYF.